This T cell receptor (beta chain) emerged from a study of blood T cells in healthy people across ages. The use of a sample-barcoded 5' primer and a J-beta primer mix characterized a second PCR of about 7 to 12 cycles. TCRdb reanalysed the 5' RACE reads using MiXCR and keeps one entry per CDR3 protein. Among about 650,000 distinct CDR3 sequences listed, 52% were seen once. This clonotype was counted once. It may be a read error: a sequence one base away is much more abundant. This CDR3 has 15 amino acids. Germline lookup yields CDR1 SGHRS and CDR2 YFSETQ. The chain uses TRBV5-1 and TRBJ2-3; D possibly matches TRBD1 or TRBD2 (5 bases each). The sample comprised blood. The TCR comes from a woman of 80 years or more in good health. CDR3 DNA sequence: TGCGCCAGCAACTTGGGACGGGGCCGCACAGATACGCAGTATTTT. Its protein product is CASNLGRGRTDTQYF.